Listed here are 32 T cell receptor beta chains from one sample, sequenced in a study of Ad26.COV2.S vaccination and SARS-CoV-2 variants. TCRdb's table, derived via immunoSEQ multiplex PCR, lists solely in-frame clones and lacks some. The sample has about 350,000 clones; roughly 94% are singletons. The sample consisted of peripheral blood, taken after recovery from COVID-19. These receptor sequences come from a human donor who had recovered from COVID-19.

This clone was picked up a small number of times. The chain is built from TRBV7-9 and TRBJ2-5, with D hard to call. The CDR3 runs to 15 residues. V lost 2 bases, J lost 2 bases, and 12 bases lay in between. Looked up from germline, CDR1 is SEHNR and CDR2 is FQNEAQ (reference sequence). This CDR3 reads CASSLKGRQQETQYF. The CDR3 region has the DNA TGTGCCAGCAGCTTAAAAGGGCGGCAGCAAGAGACCCAGTACTTC.

The chain uses TRBV10-2 and TRBJ1-1; possibly TRBD1 for D (5 bases). The CDR3 spans 15 residues. V gave up 5 bases and J gave up 1 base, with 14 bases separating them. From germline, CDR1 is WSHSY and CDR2 SAAADI. This chain's CDR3 is CASSPGAGGNTEAFF. The CDR3 nucleotides are TGCGCCAGCAGTCCCGGGGCAGGAGGGAACACTGAAGCTTTCTTT.

The genes are TRBV5-6 and TRBJ1-1, with D hard to call. This CDR3 region has 14 residues. Germline V gene lookup returns CDR1 SGHDT and CDR2 YYEEEE. V was trimmed by 2 bases and J by 0 bases, leaving 8 bases between them. The CDR3 protein is CASSFGPMNTEAFF. The CDR3 DNA reads as TGTGCCAGCAGCTTCGGGCCTATGAACACTGAAGCTTTCTTT.

This sequence joins TRBV6-5 and TRBJ1-1, with a weak D call TRBD1 (5 bases). Per the germline V gene, CDR1 is MNHEY and CDR2 is SVGAGI. This CDR3 spans 14 amino acids. V was trimmed by 7 bases and J by 1 base, leaving 13 bases between them. CDR3 region: CASTPTGGNTEAFF. The CDR3 nucleotides read TGTGCCAGCACCCCAACGGGGGGGAACACTGAAGCTTTCTTT.

The chain has TRBV15 and TRBJ1-1; no clear D gene. Germline CDR1 and CDR2: LNHNV and YYDKDF (reference sequence). The CDR3 sequence is 13 residues long. Trimming took off 1 base at V and 7 bases at J, with 10 bases between the two ends. The CDR3 sequence: CATSRGPMDEAFF. The CDR3 DNA reads TGTGCCACCAGCAGAGGGCCGATGGATGAAGCTTTCTTT. Combining the CDR3 with reference TRBV15 and TRBJ1-1 gives the whole variable domain DAMVIQNPRYQVTQFGKPVTLSCSQTLNHNVMYWYQQKSSQAPKLLFHYYDKDFNNEADTPDNFQSRRPNTSFCFLDIRSPGLGDTAMYLCATSRGPMDEAFFGQGTRLTVV.

Concerning this clone: Other DNA variants within this sample encode the same CDR3. The rearrangement joins TRBV19 to TRBJ1-5, with D uncertain. CDR3 length equals 14 residues. Germline CDR1 reads LNHDA; CDR2 reads SQIVND (reference sequence). V was trimmed by 7 bases and J by 4 bases, leaving 14 bases between them. CDR3 amino acids: CASTQAVRNQPQHF. In DNA form, the CDR3 reads TGTGCCAGTACCCAGGCCGTCCGAAATCAGCCCCAGCATTTT.

The J gene is TRBJ2-1, the V gene TRBV7-9; D unresolved. Germline V lookup: CDR1 SEHNR, CDR2 FQNEAQ (reference sequence). The length of the CDR3 is 15 residues. V shed 5 bases and J shed 5 bases, with 16 bases lying between them. In DNA form, the CDR3 reads TGTGCCAGCAGCCTAATATGGGCTAACGACAATGAGCAGTTCTTC. Its protein product is CASSLIWANDNEQFF.

V usage is TRBV2 and J usage is TRBJ2-1, with TRBD2 matching 8 bases. The junction had 4 bases not matched to a gene; V was cut back by 3 bases and J by 6 bases. CDR1 and CDR2 (germline): SNHLY, FYNNEI. The CDR3 loop spans 14 amino acids. The CDR3 here is CASSEGLGGNEQFF. The CDR3 nucleotides read TGTGCCAGCAGTGAGGGACTAGGAGGCAATGAGCAGTTCTTC.

There are a few counts of this clone. The chain employs TRBV7-9 and TRBJ1-2; D unclear. Trimming stripped 1 base from V and 6 bases from J, with 6 bases between. The CDR3 sequence is 12 residues long. CDR1 is SEHNR and CDR2 is FQNEAQ in the germline V gene (reference sequence). CDR3 loop: CASSLEAHGYTF. CDR3 DNA: TGTGCCAGCAGCTTAGAGGCGCATGGCTACACCTTC.

The rearrangement uses TRBV7-2 and TRBJ1-4, with 8 bases fitting TRBD1. CDR1 and CDR2 (germline): SGHTA, FQGNSA. This CDR3 has 15 amino acids. V dropped 2 bases and J dropped 6; count of bases not matched to a gene: 5. CDR3 in DNA: TGTGCCAGCAGCTTACAACAGGGGGGTTATGAAAAACTGTTTTTT. The encoded protein is CASSLQQGGYEKLFF.

The rearrangement links TRBV9 to TRBJ2-1, with D possibly matching TRBD2 (7 bases). Per the germline V gene, CDR1 is SGDLS and CDR2 is YYNGEE. CDR3 size: 17 residues. Trimming took off 4 bases at V and 8 bases at J, with 25 bases between the two ends. The CDR3 region has the DNA TGTGCCAGCAGCCTTTGGGAGGGGGGGACTACCATGGATGAGCAGTTCTTC. Its translation is CASSLWEGGTTMDEQFF.

The J gene is TRBJ2-5, the V gene TRBV5-6, with TRBD2 identical over 12 bases. This CDR3 is 15 amino acids long. Losses at the gene ends were 4 bases for V and 2 bases for J; bases not matched to a gene: 3. The germline CDR1 and CDR2 sequences are SGHDT and YYEEEE. CDR3 coding DNA: TGTGCCAGCAGCGCTCTAGCGGGGGGGCAAGAGACCCAGTACTTC. Translation: CASSALAGGQETQYF. Based on the CDR3 plus reference TRBV5-6 and TRBJ2-5, the full variable domain is DAGVTQSPTHLIKTRGQQVTLRCSPKSGHDTVSWYQQALGQGPQFIFQYYEEEERQRGNFPDRFSGHQFPNYSSELNVNALLLGDSALYLCASSALAGGQETQYFGPGTRLLVL.

This chain links TRBV11-2 with TRBJ2-2, with 7 bases lining up with TRBD1. V lost 4 bases to trimming and J lost 1 base; unmatched junction nucleotides: 3. The CDR3 is 15 residues long. Looked up from germline, CDR1 is SGHAT and CDR2 is FQNNGV. The CDR3 spells CASSSRGQNTGELFF. The CDR3 bases are TGTGCCAGCAGCTCAAGGGGGCAGAACACCGGGGAGCTGTTTTTT.

V is TRBV4-1 and J is TRBJ1-3, with a tentative D call TRBD1 (5 bases). CDR1 MGHRA and CDR2 YSYEKL come from the germline V gene. The CDR3 consists of 18 residues. V gave up 0 bases and J gave up 2 bases, with 17 bases separating them. As DNA, the CDR3 is TGCGCCAGCAGCCAAGACGGTGCTGGGGCCAATACTGGAAACACCATATATTTT. It encodes CASSQDGAGANTGNTIYF.

J is TRBJ2-7 and V is TRBV11-1, with a weak D call TRBD2 (6 bases). The germline V and J ends were trimmed by 5 bases and 5 bases, with 19 bases remaining between them. The CDR3 contains 15 residues. The germline V gene encodes CDR1 SGHAT and CDR2 FQDESV (reference sequence). CDR3: CASSPRGDMVNEQYF. The CDR3 DNA reads as TGTGCCAGCAGCCCGCGGGGCGATATGGTCAACGAGCAGTACTTC. The variable domain in full, with the rest retrieved from reference TRBV11-1 and TRBJ2-7, is EAEVAQSPRYKITEKSQAVAFWCDPISGHATLYWYRQILGQGPELLVQFQDESVVDDSQLPKDRFSAERLKGVDSTLKIQPAELGDSAMYLCASSPRGDMVNEQYFGPGTRLTVT.

The genes are TRBV6-5 and TRBJ1-2; D unclear. Per the germline V gene, CDR1 is MNHEY and CDR2 is SVGAGI. CDR3 length: 15 amino acids. The ends were cut back, 6 bases at V and 2 bases at J, with 16 bases in the middle. CDR3: CASRHRPGSNYGYTF. Written as DNA, the CDR3 is TGTGCCAGCAGACACCGACCCGGGAGCAACTATGGCTACACCTTC.

This chain joins TRBV7-8 and TRBJ1-5; D perhaps matches TRBD1 (6 bases). Deletions cut 5 bases from V and 11 bases from J, with 22 bases between. The germline CDR1 and CDR2 sequences are SGHVS and FQNEAQ. This CDR3 contains 15 residues. The CDR3 loop reads CASSTSGGFVPAQHF. CDR3 nucleotides: TGTGCCAGCAGCACCTCTGGGGGCTTCGTCCCGGCCCAGCATTTT.

V is TRBV2 and J is TRBJ2-6; D gene ambiguous. From germline, CDR1 is SNHLY and CDR2 FYNNEI. Trimming left V 7 bases short and J 4 bases short, with 11 bases between. This CDR3 region has 14 residues. CDR3 DNA: TGTGCCAGCACTAGAGGTACCGGGGCCAACGTCCTGACTTTC. This sequence encodes CASTRGTGANVLTF.

The rearrangement links TRBV3-1 (or the pseudogene TRBV3-2) to TRBJ2-1, with 7 bases identical to TRBD2. Germline CDR1 is LGHDT and CDR2 is YNNKEL (reference sequence). The CDR3 is made up of 17 amino acids. J lost 4 bases, V lost 4 bases, and 13 bases had no gene match. This chain's CDR3 is CASSLLLGGGGYNEQFF. The CDR3 DNA reads as TGTGCCAGCAGCCTCCTCTTAGGTGGGGGGGGTTACAATGAGCAGTTCTTC.

V and J are TRBV9 and TRBJ2-3; 10 bases are shared with TRBD2. Per the germline V gene, CDR1 is SGDLS and CDR2 is YYNGEE. The CDR3 spans 16 residues. J lost 2 bases, V lost 2 bases, and 5 bases had no gene match. The CDR3 DNA sequence: TGTGCCAGCAGCGTTCCTCTAGCGGGGGTCACAGATACGCAGTATTTT. It encodes CASSVPLAGVTDTQYF.

This clone appeared a single time. Here the CDR3 DNA reads TGTGCCAGCAGCTTAGGTGGGACAGGGGGCTACGAGCAGTACTTC. It specifies CASSLGGTGGYEQYF. The chain combines TRBV13 with TRBJ2-7, with 11 bases lining up with TRBD1. The CDR3 spans 15 residues. V lost 0 bases, J lost 3 bases, and 1 base stayed unmatched. Germline-derived CDR1 and CDR2 are PRHDT and FYEKMQ (reference sequence).

The chain uses TRBV27 and TRBJ2-5; 9 bases fit TRBD1. Germline CDR1 is MNHEY and CDR2 is SMNVEV (reference sequence). The V segment lost 4 bases and the J segment 5 bases; nucleotides outside the gene matches: 8. The CDR3 extends over 15 amino acids. The CDR3 protein is CASSSNRGRRETQYF. The CDR3 DNA reads TGTGCCAGCAGTTCAAACAGGGGGCGACGGGAGACCCAGTACTTC.

This sequence joins TRBV7-6 and TRBJ1-1, with 8 nucleotides matching TRBD1. Germline CDR1 and CDR2: SGHVS and FNYEAQ. V was pared by 3 bases and J by 1 base, with 7 bases of the junction left unmatched. The CDR3 sequence is 16 residues long. In DNA form, the CDR3 reads TGTGCCAGCAGCTTTACCCAGGGGGCTTGGAACACTGAAGCTTTCTTT. This sequence encodes CASSFTQGAWNTEAFF.

This clone was recorded once. This chain links TRBV27 with TRBJ2-7, with D maybe TRBD1 (5 bases). V was shortened by 5 bases and J by 6 bases, with 23 bases between the two germline ends. Germline V gene sequence: CDR1 MNHEY, CDR2 SMNVEV (reference sequence). The CDR3 has 16 residues. CDR3 sequence reads: CASSDPLQLRQGEQYF. CDR3 DNA sequence: TGTGCCAGCAGTGATCCCCTTCAATTGAGGCAGGGCGAGCAGTACTTC.

The V gene is TRBV19, the J gene TRBJ2-2; D unresolved. The CDR3 sequence is 14 residues long. Germline CDR1 and CDR2: LNHDA and SQIVND (reference sequence). Deletions cut 6 bases from V and 5 bases from J, with 13 bases between. The CDR3 here is CASSSGPKTGELFF. CDR3 nucleotides: TGTGCCAGTAGCTCCGGACCCAAGACCGGGGAGCTGTTTTTT. The variable domain in full, completed from reference TRBV19 and TRBJ2-2, reads DGGITQSPKYLFRKEGQNVTLSCEQNLNHDAMYWYRQDPGQGLRLIYYSQIVNDFQKGDIAEGYSVSREKKESFPLTVTSAQKNPTAFYLCASSSGPKTGELFFGEGSRLTVL.

The V and J genes are TRBV19 and TRBJ2-7; TRBD1 matches at 7 bases. This CDR3 has 13 amino acids. The germline CDR1 and CDR2 sequences are LNHDA and SQIVND (reference sequence). The ends lost 4 bases at V and 10 bases at J; junction bases unmatched: 10. CDR3 loop: CASSTKLDRPQYF. CDR3 DNA sequence: TGTGCCAGTAGTACCAAACTGGACAGGCCCCAGTACTTC.

The V gene is TRBV11-2, the J gene TRBJ2-1, with D possibly matching TRBD2 (6 bases). CDR3 length equals 15 residues. In germline, CDR1 is SGHAT, CDR2 FQNNGV. V lost 3 bases and J lost 0, with 9 bases in between. CDR3 bases: TGTGCCAGCAGCTTGAGCGGGTTCTCCTACAATGAGCAGTTCTTC. This gives the protein CASSLSGFSYNEQFF.

This chain links TRBV6-6 with TRBJ2-7; D unclear. Trimming removed 8 bases at V and 3 bases at J, with 11 bases between. The CDR3 is 12 residues long. Germline CDR1 reads MNHNY; CDR2 reads SVGAGI (reference sequence). The CDR3 DNA follows: TGTGCCAGCCTTAACCTAGACTACGAGCAGTACTTC. It codes for CASLNLDYEQYF.

This chain connects TRBV6-5 to TRBJ1-1; D unclear. In germline, CDR1 is MNHEY, CDR2 SVGAGI. Deletions cut 8 bases from V and 0 bases from J, with 13 bases between. This CDR3 contains 14 residues. The CDR3 sequence is CASFQKQMNTEAFF. CDR3 DNA sequence: TGTGCCAGCTTCCAAAAACAGATGAACACTGAAGCTTTCTTT.

This chain connects TRBV12-3 or TRBV12-4 to TRBJ2-1; no reliable D call. The CDR3 extends over 13 amino acids. Deletions cut 4 bases from V and 10 bases from J, with 14 bases between. The CDR3 sequence is CASSSGRGREQFF. CDR3 DNA sequence: TGTGCCAGCAGTTCCGGCCGTGGACGGGAGCAGTTCTTC.

The chain carries TRBV25-1 and TRBJ2-1; TRBD2 matches 15 bases. Germline CDR1 reads MGHDK; CDR2 reads SYGVNS. The trim removed 1 base at V and 4 bases at J, leaving 5 bases unmatched. CDR3 length: 18 amino acids. This chain's CDR3 is CASSESGLAGGFYNEQFF. The CDR3 DNA follows: TGTGCCAGCAGTGAATCGGGACTAGCGGGGGGATTTTACAATGAGCAGTTCTTC.

This chain connects TRBV6-5 to TRBJ2-7; D is perhaps TRBD2 (5 bases). With 3 bases removed from V and 2 bases from J, the gap between germline ends came to 8 bases. The V gene's germline CDR1 is MNHEY and CDR2 SVGAGI. This CDR3 spans 13 amino acids. CDR3 DNA sequence: TGTGCCAGCAGTTATTCCGGGGCCTACGAGCAGTACTTC. This encodes CASSYSGAYEQYF.